This entry describes one T cell receptor beta chain. This clonotype came up many times. The antigen this receptor binds is unknown. Per-nucleotide qualities are absent, and no much larger clonotype sits a single base away. To synthesize cDNA, template-switch 5'RACE was performed with a primer carrying a 10-nucleotide random unique molecular identifier so that each TCR transcript was tagged. Over 160 million TCR-beta sequences, covering 15-18 subjects, were produced in each sequencing run. Total RNA was extracted with the RNeasy kit. TCR-beta VDJ regions were amplified with primers for the TCR constant region and the 5'RACE anchor, using the KAPA Real-time Library Amplification kit. A first PCR added sample indexes and Illumina adaptors, and a second PCR then raised library yield. After purification with Ampure beads, the TCR product of roughly 650 bp was size-selected on a 2% E-gel SizeSelection system. Before pooling, library quality was checked on a Bioanalyzer, concentration was measured with Qubit, and libraries were quantified with the Kapa Library Quantification kit. An Illumina HiSeq 2500 was used to sequence the libraries paired-end at 2 x 150 bp. To increase sequence diversity, about 25-31% phiX was spiked into each library pool. Under the source paper's analysis protocol: The quality-filtered reads were processed with the UMI-based MiGEC pipeline, whose error correction step removed more than 75% of the raw TCR sequences. IMGT germline references were used for alignment of VDJ genes, and clonotypes were defined by a unique CDR3 amino acid sequence together with V-J genes. Clonal expansion, Shannon diversity and CDR3 relatedness were evaluated with VDJtools (CalcPairwiseDistances, ClusterSamples), while phylogenetic trees were built in CLCbio workbench. A clone was classed as expanded if it had 8 or more unique UMIs, a cutoff based on coefficient-of-variation modelling across technical triplicates. The public sequencing data were trimmed at Q25 with fastp and processed into clonotypes with MiXCR by TCRdb, which kept only in-frame beta chains. Each record represents a unique CDR3 protein, reported with the most common genes and DNA among its rows. These V and J calls originate from TCRdb's pipeline instead of the authors' own analysis. In this sample the table shows about 35,000 distinct CDR3 sequences, 3% to 4% of which occur a single time. The ten largest clonotypes hold roughly 2.2% of the sample.

This specimen comes from a study of neurological immune-mediated disorders (dated by TCRdb to between 2018 and 2021). Regarding the study in general: Among the approximately 35 multiple sclerosis patients, relapsing-remitting MS accounted for some 30 and secondary progressive MS accounted for 3. The study compared peripheral blood TCR-beta repertoires of HTLV-I-associated myelopathy (HAM/TSP) patients, multiple sclerosis patients and healthy controls using UMI-based sequencing. The roughly 110 TCR-beta libraries included longitudinal samples, technical triplicates and paired sorted CD4+ and CD8+ T-cell subsets alongside PBMC samples. The cohort comprised about 68 subjects: 15 or so HAM/TSP patients, 34 multiple sclerosis patients and 20 or so healthy controls. Here is what the overall study found, with its caveats: No clinical or MRI features were associated with the MS cluster, and the authors said that larger cohorts are needed. TCR clonal expansion was highest in HAM/TSP patients and lowest in MS patients, with MS patients falling below even healthy controls. Across subjects, expanded clones never shared an identical CDR3 amino acid sequence, which suggests that the TCR-beta repertoires in every group were private. In a phylogenetic analysis, the repertoires of 18 out of 34 MS patients fell into a single cluster of related CDR3 sequences, pointing to a possible signature at the repertoire level.

For the unsorted PBMC libraries, 2 million PBMCs were stored in RNAlater at -80 degrees C until RNA extraction and were used to generate the libraries. The multiple sclerosis patients were enrolled in a US clinical protocol that evaluated disease progression with magnetic resonance imaging. Peripheral blood was subjected to Ficoll-Hypaque density gradient centrifugation to isolate PBMCs, which were then cryopreserved in liquid nitrogen. V lost 6 bases and J lost 5 bases, and the count of bases not matched to a germline gene is 7. The cysteine opens and the phenylalanine closes a CDR3 of 13 amino acids. Of all the DNA, just the CDR3 is kept, 39 bases in frame from base 1. According to the germline V gene (reference sequence), CDR1 reads DFQATT and CDR2 reads SNEGSKA.

This receptor was obtained from a man between 25 and 39 years old with multiple sclerosis. In this chain, TRBV20-1 is recombined with TRBJ2-3, and 8 bases in between align with TRBD1. Sequenced: PBMCs. The CDR3 protein: CSAWTGREDTQYF. The nucleotides read TGCAGTGCCTGGACAGGGCGGGAAGATACGCAGTATTTT.